These 24 T cell receptor beta chains share one sample of origin, sequenced in a study of beta chain features in type 1 diabetes. Study outcomes and limitations: Patients with Type 1 diabetes showed moderately but significantly shorter TCRB CDR3s in all four CD4+ subsets.

Investigators reverse transcribed all isolated RNA, so they sequenced expressed TCRB transcripts. Using immunoSEQ multiplex PCR, the repertoire was profiled, and TCRdb retains in-frame clones only, with some absent. Of over 650,000 clones detected, more than 13% appear once; the ten largest clones hold around 0.04%. These receptors' targets are unknown. The specimen was naive CD4+ T cells from blood. The origin of the receptors is a man younger than 30 with type 1 diabetes.

This clone was counted a single time. This chain connects TRBV30 to TRBJ1-2; possible D gene TRBD1, 6 bases. The CDR3 contains 12 residues. V dropped 8 bases and J dropped 8 bases, with 18 bases sitting between them. Looked up from germline, CDR1 is GTSNPN and CDR2 is SVGIG (reference sequence). The CDR3 nucleotides read TGTGCCCGGGGGCGGTCCGGAGGGGGCTACACCTTC. It codes for CARGRSGGGYTF.

This sequence joins TRBV30 and TRBJ2-2, with D perhaps TRBD2 (6 bases). The CDR3 is 13 residues long. Trimming left V 5 bases short and J 2 bases short, with 9 bases between. Looked up from germline, CDR1 is GTSNPN and CDR2 is SVGIG (reference sequence). As DNA, the CDR3 is TGTGCCTGGGGCGGGGACAACACCGGGGAGCTGTTTTTT. It is translated as CAWGGDNTGELFF.

The chain employs TRBV10-2 and TRBJ2-7, with 8 bases lining up with TRBD2. The CDR3 is 14 residues long. After removal of 6 bases from V and 5 bases from J, the junction contained 9 bases not matched to a gene. Germline V lookup: CDR1 WSHSY, CDR2 SAAADI. CDR3 sequence reads: CASSGRALSDEQYF. DNA for the CDR3: TGCGCCAGCAGCGGGAGGGCCTTAAGCGACGAGCAGTACTTC.

V usage is TRBV30 and J usage is TRBJ1-2; D is uncertain. CDR1 is GTSNPN, CDR2 SVGIG, per germline (reference sequence). V lost 1 base to trimming and J lost 6 bases, with 9 bases between them. This CDR3 spans 12 amino acids. CDR3 in DNA: TGTGCCTGGAGTGCCGGGGATCATGGCTACACCTTC. It yields the protein CAWSAGDHGYTF.

This clone has just a few counts. CDR3 in DNA: TGTGCCAGCAGTCGCGGGACCACCTACAATGAGCAGTTCTTC. Protein: CASSRGTTYNEQFF. V usage is TRBV6-4 and J usage is TRBJ2-1, with D perhaps TRBD2 (6 bases). This CDR3 is 14 amino acids long. Germline V gene lookup returns CDR1 MRHNA and CDR2 SNTAGT. The germline V and J ends were trimmed by 5 bases and 2 bases, with 10 bases remaining between them.

This clone was seen more than once but under ten times. The rearrangement joins TRBV2 to TRBJ1-1; perhaps TRBD1 as D (6 bases). The CDR3 extends over 15 amino acids. Germline CDR1 SNHLY, CDR2 FYNNEI. Trimming cost V 4 bases and J 3 bases, with 15 bases left between them. The CDR3 is CASSGPSPGDTEAFF. The CDR3 DNA sequence: TGTGCCAGCAGTGGACCTTCCCCAGGGGACACTGAAGCTTTCTTT.

J is TRBJ1-1 and V is TRBV6-5; D gene ambiguous. V lost 0 bases and J lost 1, with 9 bases in between. The CDR3 is made up of 15 amino acids. CDR1 MNHEY and CDR2 SVGAGI come from the germline V gene. The CDR3: CASSYSRLQNTEAFF. The CDR3 bases are TGTGCCAGCAGTTACTCTCGGCTACAGAACACTGAAGCTTTCTTT.

The gene calls are TRBV7-9 and TRBJ1-6, with unresolved D. Trimming removed 5 bases at V and 3 bases at J, with 5 bases between. Germline-derived CDR1 and CDR2 are SEHNR and FQNEAQ (reference sequence). The CDR3 length is 13 residues. This CDR3 reads CASSRDYNSPLHF. The DNA of the CDR3 is TGTGCCAGCAGCCGGGACTATAATTCACCCCTCCACTTT.

The chain couples TRBV7-9 to TRBJ1-3; D ambiguous. CDR1 SEHNR and CDR2 FQNEAQ come from the germline V gene (reference sequence). The CDR3 sequence is 16 residues long. V was shortened by 5 bases and J by 2 bases, with 16 bases between the two germline ends. CDR3: CASSRGRQDAGNTIYF. The CDR3, as DNA: TGTGCCAGCAGCCGAGGACGGCAAGATGCTGGAAACACCATATATTTT.

This clone turned up a few times. The J gene is TRBJ2-3, the V gene TRBV25-1; TRBD2 might be the D (5 bases). The germline V and J ends were trimmed by 8 bases and 6 bases, with 15 bases remaining between them. Germline CDR1 is MGHDK and CDR2 is SYGVNS. The CDR3 length is 13 residues. For the CDR3, the DNA is TGTGCCAGCCGTTGGAGGCCCGGCGATACGCAGTATTTT. Its translation: CASRWRPGDTQYF.

This clone was detected a few times. The chain employs TRBV4-1 and TRBJ1-2; D is uncertain. The CDR3 runs 17 residues. Deletions cut 2 bases from V and 0 bases from J, with 16 bases between. CDR1 and CDR2 (germline): MGHRA, YSYEKL. The CDR3 nucleotides read TGCGCCAGCAGCCAACTGGGAGGATCCCCCTCTAACTATGGCTACACCTTC. It specifies CASSQLGGSPSNYGYTF.

CDR3 DNA: TGCGCCAGCAGCTTGGTCGCAGGGGTGATCTATGGCTACACCTTC. It specifies CASSLVAGVIYGYTF. The chain combines TRBV5-1 with TRBJ1-2, with a possible D match to TRBD1 (6 bases). CDR3 size: 15 residues. V lost 0 bases to trimming and J lost 4 bases, with 13 bases between them. Germline values: CDR1 SGHRS, CDR2 YFSETQ.

This clone was seen more than once but under ten times. CDR3 loop: CASSHGKEGETQYF. CDR3 bases: TGTGCCAGCTCCCATGGGAAGGAGGGAGAGACCCAGTACTTC. The genes are TRBV5-4 and TRBJ2-5, with a weak D call TRBD2 (6 bases). Looked up from germline, CDR1 is SGHNT and CDR2 is YYREEE (reference sequence). The ends were cut back, 7 bases at V and 4 bases at J, with 17 bases in the middle. This CDR3 spans 14 amino acids.

This clone was counted only a few times. The genes are TRBV7-2 and TRBJ2-5; the match to TRBD1 covers 7 bases. Germline values: CDR1 SGHTA, CDR2 FQGNSA. CDR3 size: 14 residues. J was trimmed by 3 bases and V by 2 bases; bases with no gene match: 3. The CDR3 reads CASSLIQGKETQYF. CDR3 nucleotide sequence: TGTGCCAGCAGCTTAATACAGGGGAAAGAGACCCAGTACTTC.

The rearrangement joins TRBV5-1 to TRBJ1-5; TRBD1 might be the D (5 bases). CDR3 length equals 15 residues. Germline loops: CDR1 SGHRS, CDR2 YFSETQ. V was cut by 0 bases and J by 5 bases, with 12 bases left in between. The CDR3 sequence: CASSLDLGRDQPQHF. The DNA of the CDR3 is TGCGCCAGCAGCTTGGATTTGGGGCGGGATCAGCCCCAGCATTTT.

J is TRBJ2-3 and V is TRBV11-3; unclear D gene. The V end was cut by 4 bases, the J end by 5 bases, with 10 bases between. CDR3 length: 13 residues. Germline CDR1 and CDR2: SGHNT and YENEEA. The CDR3 DNA sequence: TGTGCCAGCAGCTCCCCAGGTCTAGATACGCAGTATTTT. Its protein product is CASSSPGLDTQYF.

The genes are TRBV11-2 and TRBJ2-1; TRBD2 aligns across 11 bases. With 2 bases clipped from V and 7 bases from J, the junction kept 7 bases outside the gene matches. Germline lookup yields CDR1 SGHAT and CDR2 FQNNGV. The CDR3 runs 16 residues. For the CDR3, the DNA is TGTGCCAGCAGCTTACTAGCGGGAGGTCCCTTGAATGAGCAGTTCTTC. This encodes CASSLLAGGPLNEQFF.

The chain links TRBV30 to TRBJ2-7, with D hard to call. This CDR3 is built from 15 residues. Germline V gives CDR1 GTSNPN, CDR2 SVGIG (reference sequence). V was shortened by 2 bases and J by 4 bases, with 18 bases between the two germline ends. The CDR3 loop is CAWSPIGVNIYEQYF. The CDR3 region has the DNA TGTGCCTGGAGTCCGATTGGAGTTAACATTTACGAGCAGTACTTC. The variable domain in full, with the rest retrieved from reference TRBV30 and TRBJ2-7, is SQTIHQWPATLVQPVGSPLSLECTVEGTSNPNLYWYRQAAGRGLQLLFYSVGIGQISSEVPQNLSASRPQDRQFILSSKKLLLSDSGFYLCAWSPIGVNIYEQYFGPGTRLTVT.

There are a few counts of this clone. The chain joins TRBV29-1 to TRBJ1-1; no firm D call. CDR3 length: 14 amino acids. Germline V gene sequence: CDR1 SQVTM, CDR2 ANQGSEA. The V end was cut by 4 bases, the J end by 5 bases, with 17 bases between. The CDR3 protein is CSVVVVLLGTEAFF. In DNA form, the CDR3 reads TGCAGCGTTGTAGTGGTCCTTCTGGGGACTGAAGCTTTCTTT.

In its sample, this clone was seen a few times. V gene TRBV6-5 combines with J gene TRBJ2-5; D is undetermined. The CDR3 contains 11 residues. V was shortened by 6 bases and J by 5 bases, with 7 bases between the two germline ends. CDR1 and CDR2 from the germline V gene are MNHEY and SVGAGI. The CDR3 reads CASRTRETQYF. Written as DNA, the CDR3 is TGTGCCAGCAGGACAAGGGAGACCCAGTACTTC.

The chain uses TRBV28 and TRBJ2-7; D might be TRBD2 (5 bases). This CDR3 has 14 amino acids. Looked up from germline, CDR1 is MDHEN and CDR2 is SYDVKM. V was pared by 6 bases and J by 0 bases, with 12 bases between. In DNA, the CDR3 is TGTGCCAGCAGGGCTTCGGGGAGCTCCTACGAGCAGTACTTC. Translated: CASRASGSSYEQYF.

The chain links TRBV14 to TRBJ1-1, with D unclear. CDR3 length: 13 amino acids. CDR1 SGHDN and CDR2 FVKESK come from the germline V gene. The V and J ends lost 4 bases and 0 bases respectively, with 6 bases between them. The CDR3 nucleotides read TGTGCCAGCAGCCTAAATATGAACACTGAAGCTTTCTTT. Its translation is CASSLNMNTEAFF.

The chain combines TRBV25-1 with TRBJ2-1, with TRBD2 matching over 11 bases. The CDR3 is 17 residues long. Germline V gene lookup returns CDR1 MGHDK and CDR2 SYGVNS. Trimming at V came to 3 bases and at J to 5 bases, leaving 9 bases not matched to a gene. The CDR3 sequence is CASSDGILAGGNNEQFF. CDR3 in DNA: TGTGCCAGCAGTGATGGGATCCTAGCGGGGGGCAACAATGAGCAGTTCTTC.

This chain connects TRBV30 to TRBJ1-2; D unresolved. Trimming stripped 8 bases from V and 1 base from J, with 11 bases between. Per germline, CDR1 GTSNPN and CDR2 SVGIG (reference sequence). The CDR3 has 12 residues. The CDR3 loop is CAGEGLNYGYTF. CDR3 bases: TGTGCCGGCGAAGGACTTAACTATGGCTACACCTTC.